This T cell receptor (beta chain) was sequenced for a study of T cells in Graves' hyperthyroidism and ophthalmopathy. Study observations and caveats: The majority of expanded thyroid clonotypes above 0.001 also appeared in blood.

This CDR3 has 13 amino acids. Per germline, CDR1 SSHAT and CDR2 FNYEAQ (reference sequence). The count of this clonotype is one. The antigen is not known. At one end, the junction sequence differs from germline, possibly due to a read error. The source material, RNA transcripts, was used to amplify TCR beta CDR3 regions. TCR CDR3 underwent first-round RT-PCR with the HTBI primer set. TCRdb redid the calling of the multiplex PCR reads with MiXCR, one entry per CDR3 protein. The data hold roughly 240,000 distinct CDR3 sequences, with approximately 25% observed a single time. Exclusion criteria comprised uncontrolled infection, other autoimmune disease, pregnancy or lactation.

The receptor was derived from a woman between 35 and 50 years old with Graves' ophthalmopathy. This chain joins TRBV7-7 and TRBJ2-5; D may match TRBD1 or TRBD2 (6 bases each). Sequenced: blood. CDR3 residues: CASSLGGRGTQYF. CDR3 bases: TGTGCTAGCAGCTTAGGGGGGAGAGGGACCCAGTACTTC.